This T cell receptor beta chain is from a study of cytomegalovirus exposure and HLA in healthy donors. Study-wide findings and caveats: CMV serostatus alone was available as immune exposure information. The study assumed roughly uniform donor sequencing depth for presence/absence analyses.

Germline V gives CDR1 SGHRS, CDR2 YFSETQ. V dropped 5 bases and J dropped 3 bases, with 15 bases sitting between them. CDR3 size: 14 residues. Primers for the PCR totalled 60 Vbeta and 13 Jbeta. TCRdb's table, derived via immunoSEQ multiplex PCR, lists solely in-frame clones and lacks some. The table shows about 200,000 clones, with 82% occurring only once. Notes on this clone: Its cognate antigen is unknown.

The chain recombines TRBV5-1 with TRBJ2-7; D gene unclear. Sequencing used PBMCs. The TCR originated in a man aged 35-49 years in good health and CMV-seropositive. CDR3 DNA: TGCGCCAGCAGTCTGACTGCCCCCAGCTACGAGCAGTACTTC. Protein: CASSLTAPSYEQYF.